This TCR beta chain was profiled in a study of T cell responses to AZD1222 COVID-19 vaccine. General study findings and limits: Repertoires in all cases were sampled only once the peak T cell response had passed. Donors skewed white British and female; clonal diversity was possibly underestimated. Unmutated variant regions are reportedly targeted by nearly half of spike-specific TCRs.

This clone was observed a single time. Its antigen is currently unknown. Losses at the gene ends were 0 bases for V and 3 bases for J; bases not matched to a gene: 10. The CDR3 is made up of 17 amino acids. The V gene's germline CDR1 is SGHRS and CDR2 YFSETQ. Clones were read by immunoSEQ multiplex PCR, and TCRdb kept only the in-frame ones, dropping some. The sample lists 200,000 or so clones, approximately 94% occurring once. This clonotype was obtained from an adult in good health. The chain employs TRBV5-1 and TRBJ2-3, with TRBD1 matching 7 bases. Sequencing used peripheral blood, obtained on day 0 of MenACWY control vaccination. CDR3 bases: TGCGCCAGCAGCTTGGGTTTGAGGGGGCTTGGGACAGATACGCAGTATTTT. This translates into CASSLGLRGLGTDTQYF.